This T cell receptor beta chain derives from a study of cytomegalovirus exposure and HLA in healthy donors. This PCR relied on a set of 60 Vbeta primers and 13 Jbeta primers. Using immunoSEQ multiplex PCR, the repertoire was profiled, and TCRdb retains in-frame clones only, with some absent. The repertoire holds about 120,000 clones, with approximately 84% as singletons. The study's findings and limits: Some V segments, TRBV6-2 and TRBV6-3 among them, were indistinguishable and were therefore excluded. With DRB1 most and HLA-C fewest, TCR association rates differed between HLA loci in a later analysis. Later analysis revealed greater clonal expansion in HLA-associated TCR beta chains than in equally common others.

This clone was seen just once. Its antigen is as yet unknown. Trimming removed 0 bases from V and 6 bases from J, with 8 bases in between. The CDR3 has 14 residues. Germline V gene lookup returns CDR1 LGHNA and CDR2 YNFKEQ. This chain uses TRBV4-2 with TRBJ1-4, with D possibly being TRBD1 (6 bases). This TCR was sampled from a middle-aged man in good health and CMV-seronegative. Source material: PBMCs. CDR3 protein: CASSQETGHEKLFF. DNA of the CDR3: TGTGCCAGCAGCCAAGAAACAGGGCATGAAAAACTGTTTTTT.